This T cell receptor (beta chain) was recovered during a study of CD8 T cells in ankylosing spondylitis. Study-wide points: There was reportedly significant enrichment of clones that were disease-linked in matched ankylosing spondylitis synovial fluid.

In germline, CDR1 is LGHNA, CDR2 YNFKEQ. The CDR3 has 14 amino acids. Deletions cut 0 bases from V and 6 bases from J, with 6 bases between. This clonotype was counted at least ten times. Its target is unknown. Using quantitative 5'-RACE with molecular barcodes, the authors made TCR beta libraries. TCRdb re-called the 5' RACE reads with MiXCR, one entry per CDR3 protein. The sample consists of hundreds of thousands of distinct CDR3 sequences, roughly 25% of them appearing once. The sequencing sample was made of blood, either unsorted or a sorted T cell fraction (not recorded which). The chain links TRBV4-2 to TRBJ1-6; weak D call: TRBD1 (5 bases). This sequence was found in a male donor with ankylosing spondylitis or in good health (not recorded which). CDR3 DNA: TGTGCCAGCAGCCAAGATGGGGGTAATTCACCCCTCCACTTT. It specifies CASSQDGGNSPLHF.